One sample yielded the 25 T cell receptor beta chains listed below, sequenced in a study of PD-1 blockade in classical Hodgkin lymphoma. Only in-frame clones appear in the TCRdb table, and some are missing; sequencing was by immunoSEQ multiplex PCR. The table has 2,500 to 3,000 clones, approximately 70% seen once. Time point of the sample: cycle 4 day 1 (C4D1), after six to seven weeks of nivolumab. Following autologous stem cell transplantation, relapse occurred in every patient, and exposure to brentuximab vedotin varied. The study isolated CD8+ T cells from thawed PBMCs by magnetic negative selection. This specimen consisted of CD8+ T cells from blood, obtained before the fourth cycle of nivolumab. These receptors all stem from a human donor with classical Hodgkin lymphoma.

The V and J genes are TRBV4-2 and TRBJ2-3; a possible D gene is TRBD2 (6 bases). There are 15 residues in the CDR3. Germline V gene lookup returns CDR1 LGHNA and CDR2 YNFKEQ. The germline V and J ends were trimmed by 0 bases and 4 bases, with 11 bases remaining between them. The DNA for the CDR3 is TGTGCCAGCAGCCAAGAGGGGTGGGGGGCAGATACGCAGTATTTT. It codes for CASSQEGWGADTQYF.

J is TRBJ2-1 and V is TRBV7-2; no definite D call. Germline loops: CDR1 SGHTA, CDR2 FQGNSA. V lost 8 bases and J 0 bases, leaving 11 bases between the germline ends. CDR3 length: 14 amino acids. The CDR3, as DNA: TGTGCCAGCGGGTCTTCCCCCTCCTACAATGAGCAGTTCTTC. Translated: CASGSSPSYNEQFF.

The gene calls are TRBV7-8 and TRBJ2-5, with a weak D call TRBD1 (6 bases). V was clipped by 5 bases and J by 2 bases, with 12 bases between them. Germline assignment: CDR1 SGHVS and CDR2 FQNEAQ. The CDR3 has 14 amino acids. CDR3 residues: CASSKGVSQETQYF. The CDR3, as DNA: TGTGCCAGCAGCAAGGGGGTCTCGCAAGAGACCCAGTACTTC.

The rearrangement joins TRBV27 to TRBJ2-1; 9 positions match TRBD2. Unmatched junction bases numbered 6, after V lost 6 bases and J lost 6 bases. The CDR3 consists of 14 residues. Germline assignment: CDR1 MNHEY and CDR2 SMNVEV (reference sequence). The CDR3 bases are TGTGCCAGCAGAGGCGGGGGGGTCGTCAATGAGCAGTTCTTC. Translated, it gives CASRGGGVVNEQFF.

This clone has a handful of counts. The gene calls are TRBV4-2 and TRBJ2-1; D unresolved. Germline-derived CDR1 and CDR2 are LGHNA and YNFKEQ. V was trimmed by 5 bases and J by 5 bases, leaving 7 bases between them. The CDR3 has 12 residues. The CDR3 protein is CASSGWDNEQFF. Written as DNA, the CDR3 is TGTGCCAGCAGCGGGTGGGACAATGAGCAGTTCTTC.

The chain links TRBV13 to TRBJ2-7; D gene ambiguous. The CDR3 consists of 15 residues. Looked up from germline, CDR1 is PRHDT and CDR2 is FYEKMQ (reference sequence). V gave up 8 bases and J gave up 0 bases, with 17 bases separating them. The CDR3 DNA is TGTGCCAGCGCCCCCGGACCGCACCGCTCCTACGAGCAGTACTTC. Its translation is CASAPGPHRSYEQYF.

The chain couples TRBV7-8 to TRBJ2-1, with D uncertain. The CDR3 covers 12 residues. Germline CDR1 reads SGHVS; CDR2 reads FQNEAQ. The ends were cut back, 5 bases at V and 5 bases at J, with 7 bases in the middle. As DNA, the CDR3 is TGTGCCAGCAGCGGGTGGGACAATGAGCAGTTCTTC. Encoded protein: CASSGWDNEQFF.

The V call is TRBV5-8, the J call TRBJ2-5; D not resolved. This CDR3 is built from 14 residues. The germline CDR1 and CDR2 sequences are SGHTS and YDEGEE. Between the trimmed V and J ends, which lost 0 bases and 4 bases, there was a span of 10 bases. The CDR3 DNA sequence: TGTGCCAGCAGCTTGGAAGGGCTAGGAGAGACCCAGTACTTC. Protein sequence: CASSLEGLGETQYF.

V and J are TRBV18 and TRBJ2-1, with TRBD1 matching 7 bases. The CDR3 runs to 13 residues. With 2 bases clipped from V and 7 bases from J, the junction kept 2 bases outside the gene matches. Per germline, CDR1 KGHSH and CDR2 LQKENI. CDR3 protein: CASSPTTGNEQFF. In nucleotides, the CDR3 is TGTGCCAGCTCACCAACGACAGGGAATGAGCAGTTCTTC.

CDR3 region: CASSLAPYPGTGSEKLFF. DNA of the CDR3: TGTGCCAGCAGCTTAGCGCCCTACCCCGGGACAGGGAGTGAAAAACTGTTTTTT. This chain links TRBV7-2 with TRBJ1-4, with 9 positions matching TRBD1. Germline V CDR1 and CDR2: SGHTA, FQGNSA. Germline trimming cut 0 bases from V and 7 bases from J; bases unmatched to any gene: 12. CDR3 length equals 18 residues.

The rearrangement joins TRBV9 to TRBJ1-2; 7 nucleotides agree with TRBD1. The germline V gene encodes CDR1 SGDLS and CDR2 YYNGEE. The CDR3 is made up of 14 amino acids. Trimming cost V 4 bases and J 7 bases; bases outside gene matches: 10. The CDR3 DNA follows: TGTGCCAGCAGCCCGGGACAGTCTTTCTTTGGCTACACCTTC. Translation gives CASSPGQSFFGYTF.

This chain joins TRBV5-4 and TRBJ1-2; D perhaps matches TRBD1 (5 bases). The CDR3 is made up of 15 amino acids. Germline assignment: CDR1 SGHNT and CDR2 YYREEE (reference sequence). V lost 4 bases, J lost 5 bases, and 18 bases lay in between. CDR3 nucleotides: TGTGCCAGCAGCGACCCGGGCTGGGGGATTTATGGCTACACCTTC. This gives the protein CASSDPGWGIYGYTF.

This sequence joins TRBV6-1 and TRBJ2-7, with 7 bases that match TRBD1. The CDR3 runs 12 residues. With 8 bases clipped from V and 3 bases from J, the junction kept 4 bases outside the gene matches. CDR1 and CDR2 (germline): MNHNS, SASEGT. CDR3 amino acids: CASDSGGYEQYF. In DNA, the CDR3 is TGTGCCAGCGATTCAGGGGGCTACGAGCAGTACTTC.

V gene TRBV9 combines with J gene TRBJ2-3, with TRBD2 identical over 7 bases. The CDR3 has 16 residues. V trimming: 4 bases; J trimming: 2 bases; junction bases outside the gene matches: 10. CDR1 and CDR2 (germline): SGDLS, YYNGEE. The CDR3 DNA reads TGTGCCAGCAGCCCATACCCAGCGGGGATCACAGATACGCAGTATTTT. Amino acid sequence: CASSPYPAGITDTQYF.

This chain connects TRBV18 to TRBJ2-1, with 9 bases fitting TRBD2. Germline assignment: CDR1 KGHSH and CDR2 LQKENI. The CDR3 has 16 amino acids. With V trimmed by 4 bases and J by 2 bases, 6 bases remained unmatched. CDR3 nucleotide sequence: TGTGCCAGCTCACTCCAGGGCGGGGGGGCCTACAATGAGCAGTTCTTC. It is translated as CASSLQGGGAYNEQFF. Variable domain in full (rest from reference TRBV18 and TRBJ2-1): NAGVMQNPRHLVRRRGQEARLRCSPMKGHSHVYWYRQLPEEGLKFMVYLQKENIIDESGMPKERFSAEFPKEGPSILRIQQVVRGDSAAYFCASSLQGGGAYNEQFFGPGTRLTVL.

This clone is termed medium-sized. The chain joins TRBV7-9 to TRBJ2-1; unclear D gene. CDR1 and CDR2 from the germline V gene are SEHNR and FQNEAQ (reference sequence). Trimming took off 5 bases at V and 5 bases at J, with 7 bases between the two ends. CDR3 length: 12 amino acids. The DNA for the CDR3 is TGTGCCAGCAGCGGGTGGGACAATGAGCAGTTCTTC. It codes for CASSGWDNEQFF.

The chain combines TRBV7-3 with TRBJ2-1; perhaps D is TRBD1 or TRBD2 (5 bases each). With 3 bases removed from V and 6 bases from J, the gap between germline ends came to 9 bases. The CDR3 covers 13 residues. Germline V gives CDR1 SGHTA, CDR2 FQGTGA. CDR3 DNA sequence: TGTGCCAGCAGCTTGGGGACGGTCAATGAGCAGTTCTTC. It yields the protein CASSLGTVNEQFF.

This clone was found a few times. The rearrangement joins TRBV30 to TRBJ2-3, with 10 bases aligning to TRBD2. Germline loops: CDR1 GTSNPN, CDR2 SVGIG (reference sequence). V was pared by 1 base and J by 4 bases, with 8 bases of the junction left unmatched. The CDR3 consists of 16 residues. This chain's CDR3 is CAWSGSSGGAPDTQYF. CDR3 sequence (DNA): TGTGCCTGGAGTGGGTCAAGCGGGGGGGCCCCAGATACGCAGTATTTT. Together with reference TRBV30 and TRBJ2-3, the CDR3 gives the full variable domain: SQTIHQWPATLVQPVGSPLSLECTVEGTSNPNLYWYRQAAGRGLQLLFYSVGIGQISSEVPQNLSASRPQDRQFILSSKKLLLSDSGFYLCAWSGSSGGAPDTQYFGPGTRLTVL.

V usage is TRBV5-6 and J usage is TRBJ2-7, with TRBD2 as a possible D gene (7 bases). The ends were cut back, 1 base at V and 8 bases at J, with 16 bases in the middle. The CDR3 runs 14 residues. In germline, CDR1 is SGHDT, CDR2 YYEEEE. This CDR3 reads CASSLKKGGRQQYF. In DNA, the CDR3 is TGTGCCAGCAGCTTGAAAAAGGGGGGGAGGCAGCAGTACTTC.

In nucleotides, the CDR3 is TGTGCCAGCAGCTTACAGGCTCTCTATGGCTACACCTTC. As protein: CASSLQALYGYTF. The rearrangement links TRBV7-2 to TRBJ1-2; no clear D gene. CDR3 size: 13 residues. V lost 2 bases, J lost 4 bases, and 8 bases lay in between. CDR1 SGHTA and CDR2 FQGNSA come from the germline V gene.

The rearrangement uses TRBV5-6 and TRBJ2-3; D gene ambiguous. CDR1 SGHDT and CDR2 YYEEEE come from the germline V gene. Trimming left V 4 bases short and J 3 bases short, with 6 bases between. The CDR3 sequence is 12 residues long. CDR3 loop: CASSPATDTQYF. CDR3 coding DNA: TGTGCCAGCAGCCCGGCGACAGATACGCAGTATTTT.

V is TRBV5-4 and J is TRBJ1-1; D gene unclear. The length of the CDR3 is 13 residues. Germline loops: CDR1 SGHNT, CDR2 YYREEE (reference sequence). The ends were cut back, 4 bases at V and 3 bases at J, with 10 bases in the middle. This CDR3 reads CASSGWEDTEAFF. For the CDR3, the DNA is TGTGCCAGCAGCGGATGGGAGGACACTGAAGCTTTCTTT.

CDR3 DNA sequence: TGTGCCAGCGGACAGGGCAGCAATGAGCAGTTCTTC. Its protein product is CASGQGSNEQFF. The genes are TRBV25-1 and TRBJ2-1, with TRBD1 identical over 8 bases. Germline CDR1 is MGHDK and CDR2 is SYGVNS. The CDR3 covers 12 residues. The V and J ends lost 8 bases and 6 bases, in that order; junction bases with no gene match: 3.

This clone was picked up a small number of times. The chain links TRBV2 to TRBJ1-3; D remains unclear. The CDR3 sequence is 16 residues long. V was pared by 3 bases and J by 4 bases, with 16 bases between. Germline V lookup: CDR1 SNHLY, CDR2 FYNNEI. In DNA form, the CDR3 reads TGTGCCAGCAGTGAGAGGGAAGGGTATCTGGGAAACACCATATATTTT. Amino acid sequence: CASSEREGYLGNTIYF.

CDR3 residues: CASGTNPWRESNQPQHF. CDR3 sequence (DNA): TGCGCCAGCGGAACAAACCCGTGGAGGGAGAGCAATCAGCCCCAGCATTTT. The gene calls are TRBV23-1 and TRBJ1-5; D remains unclear. TRBV23-1 is sorted into the ORF group, with uncertain function. The CDR3 contains 17 residues. The V end lost 8 bases, the J end lost 1 base, and 21 bases lay between the germline ends.